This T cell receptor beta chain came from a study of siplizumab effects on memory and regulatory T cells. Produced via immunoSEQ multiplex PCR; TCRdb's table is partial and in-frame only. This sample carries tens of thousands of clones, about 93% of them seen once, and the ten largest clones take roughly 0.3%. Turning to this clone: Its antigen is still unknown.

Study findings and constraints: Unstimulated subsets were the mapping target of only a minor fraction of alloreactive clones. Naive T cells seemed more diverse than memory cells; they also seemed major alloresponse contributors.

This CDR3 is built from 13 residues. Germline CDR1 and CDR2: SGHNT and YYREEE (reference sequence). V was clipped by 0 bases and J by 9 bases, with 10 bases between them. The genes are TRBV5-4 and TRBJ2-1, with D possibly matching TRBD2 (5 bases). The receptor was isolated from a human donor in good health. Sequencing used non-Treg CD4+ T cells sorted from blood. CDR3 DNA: TGTGCCAGCAGCTTGGAACTACTAGGTGAGCAGTTCTTC. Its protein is CASSLELLGEQFF.